The rows below give T cell receptor beta chains drawn from one sample of a study of OX40 agonist ivuxolimab in advanced cancers. Data came from immunoSEQ multiplex PCR; TCRdb stores just in-frame clones and leaves some out. Among fewer than 45,000 clones, 65% to 80% were seen once, and the ten largest hold approximately 19%. The sample was CD4+ or CD8+ T cells sorted from blood, taken in a trial of the OX40 agonist ivuxolimab. The receptors originated from an adult with an advanced solid tumor such as melanoma, head and neck, liver or kidney cancer. Each CDR3 is given with its conserved first and last residue. Size is stated for part of the rows, as once, few or many counts, or as a class when the clone is expanded.

clone size	V gene	J gene	CDR3 protein
-	TRBV5-1	TRBJ1-6	CASRRGGTGETTF
few	TRBV7-8	TRBJ1-2	CASSLELGTSYGYTF
few	TRBV15	TRBJ1-5	CATRLTGTNQPQHF
-	TRBV15	TRBJ2-7	CATSSLGDRGYEQYF
-	TRBV30	TRBJ1-4	CAWSVTVQRREKLFF
many	TRBV6-1	TRBJ1-4	CASSEDAGEIEKLFF
-	TRBV10-3	TRBJ2-3	CAISESSGGRHTQYF
-	TRBV10-3	TRBJ2-4	CAISSRLAGEKNIQYF
-	TRBV6-1	TRBJ2-2	CASRIPNTGELFF
-	TRBV6-5	TRBJ1-2	CASSTSAGVYGYTF
few	TRBV6-1	TRBJ2-1	CASSEFRRGMWDEQFF
once	TRBV10-3	TRBJ1-5	CAISETGGNQPQHF
-	TRBV7-9	TRBJ2-4	CASKTSGGENIQYF
-	TRBV6-6	TRBJ2-6	CASSHPGANVLTF
-	TRBV14	TRBJ2-5	CASSQELGGQWKTQYF
-	TRBV5-4	TRBJ2-4	CASSQGSRQNIQYF
few	TRBV10-3	TRBJ2-2	CAISESMFLAGGTGELFF
-	TRBV6-5	TRBJ2-1	CASSYTTAGGINEQFF
-	TRBV5-5	TRBJ1-2	CASSWTLTGEGGYTF
medium-sized	TRBV7-2	TRBJ2-7	CASSLASGGTSSYEQYF
-	TRBV10-3	TRBJ2-3	CAITRTGSTDTQYF
-	TRBV2	TRBJ2-3	CASSSGTSFTDTQYF
-	TRBV5-1	TRBJ2-4	CASSLSDSVVKNIQYF
-	TRBV13	TRBJ2-7	CASSLGPEQYF
-	TRBV18	TRBJ1-1	CASSPAGTKGTEAFF
-	TRBV19	TRBJ1-1	CASSIRGQGERTEAFF
-	TRBV30	TRBJ2-1	CAWNNYNEQFF
-	TRBV11-2	TRBJ2-7	CASSSVRDYPYEQYF
-	TRBV19	TRBJ1-1	CASSKGEGFTEAFF
-	TRBV9	TRBJ2-1	CASSVLAGDNEQFF
-	TRBV5-1	TRBJ1-5	CASSLGQNSNQPQHF
-	TRBV5-1	TRBJ2-5	CASSLEGSKETQYF
-	TRBV29-1	TRBJ1-2	CSVLALNRGRGYGYTF
-	TRBV6-5	TRBJ2-5	CASSYSSGRETQYF
-	TRBV9	TRBJ1-1	CASSERQSYMNTEAFF